What follows are 27 T cell receptor beta chains derived from one specimen sequenced in a study of T cells in Graves' hyperthyroidism and ophthalmopathy. Authors of the study amplified TCR beta CDR3 regions from RNA transcripts. The HTBI set primed first-round TCR CDR3 RT-PCR. One entry per CDR3 protein results from TCRdb running MiXCR on the multiplex PCR reads. Here the sample spans approximately 600,000 distinct CDR3 sequences, about 20% being singletons. Material: blood. These receptors were collected from a man aged 25 to 40 with Graves' ophthalmopathy.

In its sample, this clonotype was seen many times. The chain employs TRBV5-1 and TRBJ2-1; no clear D. Germline values: CDR1 SGHRS, CDR2 YFSETQ. Trimming cost V 6 bases and J 0 bases, with 13 bases left between them. There are 15 residues in the CDR3. CDR3 DNA sequence: TGCGCCAGCATGGCATCAGGTAGCTCCTACAATGAGCAGTTCTTC. Its protein product is CASMASGSSYNEQFF.

This clonotype was counted ten times or more. The V and J genes are TRBV6-1 and TRBJ1-1; D is uncertain. Germline CDR1 is MNHNS and CDR2 is SASEGT. V was trimmed by 5 bases and J by 1 base, leaving 17 bases between them. There are 16 residues in the CDR3. CDR3 in amino acids: CASSLPQGRRNTEAFF. The CDR3 DNA reads as TGTGCCAGCAGTCTACCCCAAGGGCGACGGAACACTGAAGCTTTCTTT.

This clonotype was counted at least ten times. The chain employs TRBV3-1 and TRBJ1-2, with 8 bases that match TRBD1. The CDR3 is 14 amino acids. Germline-derived CDR1 and CDR2 are LGHDT and YNNKEL (reference sequence). V was clipped by 1 base and J by 8 bases; unmatched bases: 6. The CDR3 DNA sequence: TGTGCCAGCAGCCAAGGGGGACAGGCCCGCGGCTACACCTTC. Amino acid sequence: CASSQGGQARGYTF.

The rearrangement joins TRBV7-3 to TRBJ2-2; 7 bases match TRBD1. The CDR3 consists of 14 residues. With 5 bases clipped from V and 5 bases from J, the junction kept 5 bases outside the gene matches. Per germline, CDR1 SGHTA and CDR2 FQGTGA. CDR3: CASSISGGTGELFF. The CDR3 DNA reads TGTGCCAGCAGCATCTCAGGGGGAACCGGGGAGCTGTTTTTT.

This clonotype was counted many times. The chain combines TRBV18 with TRBJ2-3; TRBD1 is a possible D gene (6 bases). Germline assignment: CDR1 KGHSH and CDR2 LQKENI. The CDR3 runs 15 residues. Trimming left V 3 bases short and J 6 bases short, with 16 bases between. As DNA, the CDR3 is TGTGCCAGCTCACCGATCAGGGGACAACGGGATACGCAGTATTTT. As protein: CASSPIRGQRDTQYF.

This clonotype was observed a few times. The V and J genes are TRBV7-3 and TRBJ2-2; perhaps TRBD2 as D (5 bases). Per the germline V gene, CDR1 is SGHTA and CDR2 is FQGTGA. The CDR3 runs 15 residues. The V end lost 0 bases, the J end lost 2 bases, and 7 bases lay between the germline ends. CDR3 bases: TGTGCCAGCAGCTTAACGCGGGCCAACACCGGGGAGCTGTTTTTT. It yields the protein CASSLTRANTGELFF.

This clonotype was recorded many times. The chain joins TRBV28 to TRBJ1-5; the D is unclear. V was shortened by 6 bases and J by 1 base, with 10 bases between the two germline ends. In germline, CDR1 is MDHEN, CDR2 SYDVKM. The CDR3 loop spans 14 amino acids. The CDR3 nucleotides read TGTGCCAGCAGCCCCGTCCAAAGCAATCAGCCCCAGCATTTT. Protein sequence: CASSPVQSNQPQHF.

The chain employs TRBV20-1 and TRBJ1-5, with D perhaps matching TRBD1 (6 bases). The CDR3 consists of 16 residues. V shed 3 bases and J shed 1 base, with 16 bases lying between them. The V gene's germline CDR1 is DFQATT and CDR2 SNEGSKA (reference sequence). The CDR3 nucleotides read TGCAGTGCTAGTAGGGGGGGTGTTTCAAGCAATCAGCCCCAGCATTTT. Translated, it gives CSASRGGVSSNQPQHF.

CDR3 protein: CASSVEPVSYEQYF. In DNA, the CDR3 is TGTGCCAGCAGCGTAGAACCAGTCTCCTACGAGCAGTACTTC. The rearrangement joins TRBV9 to TRBJ2-7; no clear D gene. In germline, CDR1 is SGDLS, CDR2 YYNGEE. V gave up 0 bases and J gave up 0 bases, with 7 bases separating them. The CDR3 is 14 amino acids.

In its sample, this clonotype was seen many times. The chain has TRBV2 and TRBJ1-5, with no clear D. Trimming removed 6 bases at V and 2 bases at J, with 11 bases between. The CDR3 covers 14 residues. Germline assignment: CDR1 SNHLY and CDR2 FYNNEI. Here the CDR3 DNA reads TGTGCCAGCAGGATCGAGGTAGGCAATCAGCCCCAGCATTTT. It translates to CASRIEVGNQPQHF.

This clonotype was seen more than once but under ten times. This rearrangement joins TRBV29-1 to TRBJ1-2; 9 bases are shared with TRBD1. The CDR3 has 12 amino acids. The J segment lost 6 bases and the V segment lost 4 bases, leaving 3 bases of the junction unmatched. Germline V gene lookup returns CDR1 SQVTM and CDR2 ANQGSEA. Here the CDR3 DNA reads TGCAGCGTTGCGGGACAGGGTGATGGCTACACCTTC. Protein sequence: CSVAGQGDGYTF.

This clonotype has a count of ten or more. V usage is TRBV5-4 and J usage is TRBJ2-7; 8 bases are shared with TRBD2. Losses at the gene ends were 4 bases for V and 7 bases for J; bases not matched to a gene: 4. Germline V gene lookup returns CDR1 SGHNT and CDR2 YYREEE (reference sequence). This CDR3 comprises 12 residues. The CDR3 DNA sequence: TGTGCCAGCAGCCCGGGGGGGCTTGAGCAGTACTTC. This encodes CASSPGGLEQYF.

This clonotype was counted many times. This chain joins TRBV7-9 and TRBJ2-3, with D maybe TRBD1 (6 bases). From germline, CDR1 is SEHNR and CDR2 FQNEAQ (reference sequence). Trimming took off 5 bases at V and 2 bases at J, with 11 bases between the two ends. CDR3 length equals 14 residues. For the CDR3, the DNA is TGTGCCAGCAGCCAGACAGGATTCACAGATACGCAGTATTTT. Residues: CASSQTGFTDTQYF.

This clonotype appeared many times. The J gene is TRBJ2-1, the V gene TRBV5-1, with TRBD2 matching over 11 bases. The germline gives CDR1 SGHRS, CDR2 YFSETQ. This CDR3 region has 15 residues. The trim removed 1 base at V and 5 bases at J, leaving 2 bases unmatched. Here the CDR3 reads CASSLTSGRDNEQFF. In nucleotides, the CDR3 is TGCGCCAGCAGCTTGACTAGCGGGAGAGACAATGAGCAGTTCTTC.

This clonotype has ten or more counts. CDR3 residues: CSARLAGGSDTQYF. The DNA of the CDR3 is TGCAGTGCCCGGCTAGCGGGAGGCTCAGATACGCAGTATTTT. The genes are TRBV20-1 and TRBJ2-3, with 11 bases matching TRBD2. The germline gives CDR1 DFQATT, CDR2 SNEGSKA (reference sequence). With V trimmed by 6 bases and J by 4 bases, 6 bases remained unmatched. The CDR3 has 14 amino acids.

This clonotype was seen a few times. The chain joins TRBV25-1 to TRBJ2-1, with 9 nucleotides matching TRBD1. Looked up from germline, CDR1 is MGHDK and CDR2 is SYGVNS. The CDR3 runs to 12 residues. The V segment lost 4 bases and the J segment 8 bases; nucleotides outside the gene matches: 0. The CDR3 nucleotides read TGTGCCAGCAGTGGGGACAGGGATGAGCAGTTCTTC. Protein sequence: CASSGDRDEQFF.

This clonotype came up a few times. The junction and the germline gene differ at one end; a read error may be behind it. The chain is built from TRBV2 and TRBJ1-5; D remains unclear. Per the germline V gene, CDR1 is SNHLY and CDR2 is FYNNEI. The CDR3 sequence is 15 residues long. The CDR3 sequence: CASTRTVESNQPRHF. CDR3 nucleotide sequence: TGTGCCAGCACCAGGACGGTGGAAAGCAATCAGCCCCGGCATTTT.

This clonotype has a count of ten or more. V and J are TRBV11-2 and TRBJ2-1, with D maybe TRBD2 (5 bases). Germline-derived CDR1 and CDR2 are SGHAT and FQNNGV. Trimming shortened V by 1 base and J by 7 bases, and 11 bases separated the two germline ends. The CDR3 runs 14 residues. CDR3 loop: CASSLVSGGNEQFF. CDR3 DNA sequence: TGTGCCAGCAGCTTAGTCTCTGGCGGGAATGAGCAGTTCTTC.

Many counts were recorded for this clonotype. This sequence joins TRBV5-1 and TRBJ2-3, with 9 bases lining up with TRBD1. CDR1 is SGHRS, CDR2 YFSETQ, per germline. The ends lost 1 base at V and 5 bases at J; junction bases unmatched: 2. The CDR3 runs to 14 residues. For the CDR3, the DNA is TGCGCCAGCAGCTTGACAGGGGGCGTAGATACGCAGTATTTT. Translating gives CASSLTGGVDTQYF.

The chain recombines TRBV10-3 with TRBJ2-5; TRBD2 is a possible D gene (6 bases). This CDR3 contains 13 residues. Germline CDR1 ENHRY, CDR2 SYGVKD. Trimming shortened V by 4 bases and J by 2 bases, and 8 bases separated the two germline ends. CDR3 nucleotide sequence: TGTGCCATCAGTGTAGCGGATCAAGAGACCCAGTACTTC. It specifies CAISVADQETQYF.

This chain uses TRBV19 with TRBJ1-1; tentative D call: TRBD1 (5 bases). The CDR3 is made up of 15 amino acids. The V gene's germline CDR1 is LNHDA and CDR2 SQIVND (reference sequence). The V and J ends lost 7 bases and 0 bases respectively, with 15 bases between them. CDR3 residues: CASTRQTPLNTEAFF. In nucleotides, the CDR3 is TGTGCCAGTACGAGACAGACCCCACTGAACACTGAAGCTTTCTTT.

The chain links TRBV30 to TRBJ2-1; 7 bases are shared with TRBD1. Trimming at V came to 5 bases and at J to 5 bases, leaving 9 bases not matched to a gene. CDR1 GTSNPN and CDR2 SVGIG come from the germline V gene (reference sequence). This CDR3 has 14 residues. Here the CDR3 reads CAWGTGEPNNEQFF. The DNA of the CDR3 is TGTGCCTGGGGAACAGGGGAGCCTAACAATGAGCAGTTCTTC.

The chain links TRBV7-2 to TRBJ2-1, with TRBD2 as a possible D gene (5 bases). Germline values: CDR1 SGHTA, CDR2 FQGNSA. The CDR3 sequence is 16 residues long. The V and J ends lost 6 bases and 5 bases respectively, with 20 bases between them. Written as DNA, the CDR3 is TGTGCCAGCAGGGCTGGGGTGAGCACGGGAAACAATGAGCAGTTCTTC. Translation gives CASRAGVSTGNNEQFF.

The chain combines TRBV6-2 or TRBV6-3 with TRBJ1-1, with D tentatively TRBD1 (6 bases). CDR1 is MNHEY and CDR2 is SVGEGT in the germline V gene. Trimming removed 6 bases at V and 9 bases at J, with 20 bases between. The CDR3 has 14 amino acids. The CDR3 DNA reads TGTGCCAGCAGGTCGACAGGACCCCCTCTCAAAGCTTTCTTT. Translated: CASRSTGPPLKAFF.

This clonotype came up a few times. The chain has TRBV6-1 and TRBJ1-5; D not certain. V was trimmed by 1 base and J by 7 bases, leaving 17 bases between them. The germline CDR1 and CDR2 sequences are MNHNS and SASEGT. The length of the CDR3 is 16 residues. CDR3 protein: CASSEGKGRIVQPQHF. CDR3 in DNA: TGTGCCAGCAGTGAAGGGAAAGGACGAATCGTACAGCCCCAGCATTTT.

Written as DNA, the CDR3 is TGTGCCAGCAGCCGAACAAGAGACAGGGACAAAAACATTCAGTACTTC. This gives the protein CASSRTRDRDKNIQYF. The chain is built from TRBV14 and TRBJ2-4; 7 nucleotides match TRBD1. This CDR3 is built from 16 residues. V dropped 4 bases and J dropped 3; count of bases not matched to a gene: 9. Germline lookup yields CDR1 SGHDN and CDR2 FVKESK. Full variable domain (remainder filled in from reference TRBV14 and TRBJ2-4): EAGVTQFPSHSVIEKGQTVTLRCDPISGHDNLYWYRRVMGKEIKFLLHFVKESKQDESGMPNNRFLAERTGGTYSTLKVQPAELEDSGVYFCASSRTRDRDKNIQYFGAGTRLSVL.

The sample holds many counts of this clonotype. V and J are TRBV28 and TRBJ2-1; D possibly corresponds to TRBD1 (5 bases). The ends were cut back, 2 bases at V and 4 bases at J, with 12 bases in the middle. The CDR3 spans 15 residues. From germline, CDR1 is MDHEN and CDR2 SYDVKM. The CDR3 bases are TGTGCCAGCAGTTTACCAGGGTCGGGTTACAATGAGCAGTTCTTC. It translates to CASSLPGSGYNEQFF.